This TCR beta chain was observed in a study of shared clonotypes between healthy human individuals. For the study at large: Every donor yielded three CD4 naive, three CD4 memory, two CD8 naive and one CD8 memory plate.

Clones were read by immunoSEQ multiplex PCR, and TCRdb kept only the in-frame ones, dropping some. The profile shows 110,000 or so clones, about 67% of them singletons. The CDR3 covers 14 residues. Trimming at V came to 2 bases and at J to 7 bases, leaving 6 bases not matched to a gene. CDR1 SGHNT and CDR2 YYREEE come from the germline V gene (reference sequence). The TCR originated in a woman in her twenties or thirties in good health. Sequenced material: memory CD8+ T cells sorted from blood. Subset denoted: CD45RO+ cells pooled with CCR7-negative TemRA cells. This chain joins TRBV5-4 and TRBJ1-1; the match to TRBD1 covers 9 bases. The CDR3 sequence is CASSFDRGYVEAFF. The DNA of the CDR3 is TGTGCCAGCAGCTTTGACAGGGGGTATGTTGAAGCTTTCTTT.